This TCR beta chain is from a study of T cell responses to AZD1222 COVID-19 vaccine. Study-wide points: Possibly, clonal diversity was underestimated; donors were largely white British and included more females. Targets within unmutated variant regions were reportedly found for nearly half of spike-specific TCRs.

TCRdb's table, derived via immunoSEQ multiplex PCR, lists solely in-frame clones and lacks some. Of roughly 150,000 clones in the sample, 93% were seen once. Per the germline V gene, CDR1 is DFQATT and CDR2 is SNEGSKA (reference sequence). The CDR3 runs 13 residues. The germline V and J ends were trimmed by 3 bases and 4 bases, with 10 bases remaining between them. In the case of this clone: Its cognate antigen is unknown.

The starting material was peripheral blood, obtained on day 0 of AZD1222 vaccination. The V gene is TRBV20-1, the J gene TRBJ1-3, with D possibly matching TRBD1 (5 bases). The TCR was taken from an adult in good health. The DNA for the CDR3 is TGCAGTGCTAGTGGAGGGACGGGAAACACCATATATTTT. Its protein is CSASGGTGNTIYF.